The rows below give T cell receptor beta chains drawn from one sample of a study of shared clonotypes between healthy human individuals. Profiled with immunoSEQ multiplex PCR; TCRdb holds only in-frame clones, not every one. The sample has under 650,000 clones; 95% to 97% are singletons. Material: naive CD4+ T cells sorted from blood. The source is a woman in her twenties or thirties in good health. CDR3s leave out the opening cysteine and the closing phenylalanine or tryptophan.

ASSLSSYEQY TRBV11-2 10
ASSPRTSVSYEQY TRBV18 13
ASRYRVKPYEQY TRBV6-1 12
ASSIPLDRLGRGYT TRBV19 14
ASSPGKGAGVEKLF TRBV18 14
ASSQGDGTQKTPEQF TRBV4-1 15
ASSLAGTGELF TRBV19 11
ASSFSGTGLYEQY TRBV18 13
ASSLQGAGANVLT TRBV5-1 13
ASGHRDRGYEQY TRBV6-5 12
ASRVNTEAF TRBV21-1 9
ASSPGQGSVSEAF TRBV6-6 13
ASSPWTEANYGYT TRBV9 13
AWGLQNTGELF TRBV30 11
ASSAGQLNTEAF TRBV27 12
ASSLVANNEQF TRBV5-5 11
ASSRGLGGQPN TRBV4-1 11
ASSGNENQPQH TRBV2 11
ATSSLGQPNEKLF TRBV15 13
ASSLYHTEAF TRBV28 10
ASSQDQGLGANEQF TRBV4-2 14
ASSYAGMNTEAF TRBV6-5 12
ASSYAREYEQY TRBV28 11
ASSLFAQDEQY TRBV5-4 11
SARGGDTQY TRBV20-1 9